This T cell receptor (beta chain) was sequenced during a study of cytomegalovirus exposure and HLA in healthy donors. Healthy people donating bone marrow made up the donors. Study-level points and caveats: Links to common viral pathogens appeared, in a later analysis, for several of the most significant clusters. As was reported, the HLA-A and HLA-B alleles of most subjects were accurately predicted from TCR beta sequences.

The ends were cut back, 0 bases at V and 2 bases at J, with 10 bases in the middle. CDR3 length: 15 residues. Germline V gene lookup returns CDR1 MGHRA and CDR2 YSYEKL. As to this clone: The antigen is not known.

The PCR was carried out with 60 Vbeta primers and 13 Jbeta primers. Assay: immunoSEQ multiplex PCR; the TCRdb copy retains only in-frame clones and omits some. The table has fewer than 150,000 clones, approximately 80% seen once. Sequences were obtained from PBMCs. The chain joins TRBV4-1 to TRBJ2-5; unclear D gene. The clonotype was recovered from a man aged 25-40 years in good health and CMV-seronegative. CDR3 DNA sequence: TGCGCCAGCAGCCAAGACTTAGTACTTCAAGAGACCCAGTACTTC. Amino acid sequence: CASSQDLVLQETQYF.